The rows below give T cell receptor beta chains drawn from one sample of a study of identical twins. TCRdb ran MiXCR on the 5' RACE reads and lists one entry per CDR3 protein. The sample carries a few hundred thousand distinct CDR3 sequences, about 8.3% recorded once. Separately, the same data were catalogued under a study of yellow fever vaccine responses in identical twins.

The sequenced material came from CD8+ T cells sorted from blood. Receptors were obtained from a woman under 30 in good health. Each CDR3 is given with its conserved first and last residue. A D gene is named only where the DNA matches it firmly. A row's size may be missing; if present it is once, few, many or a size class.

clone_size: many; j_call: TRBJ2-3; v_call: TRBV15; d_call: TRBD1; cdr3_aa: CATSREQGDGTDTQYF; cdr3_nt: TGTGCCACCAGCAGAGAGCAGGGGGATGGCACAGATACGCAGTATTTT
clone_size: few; j_call: TRBJ2-1; v_call: TRBV4-3; d_call: TRBD1; cdr3_aa: CASSQTTGARYNEQFF; cdr3_nt: TGCGCCAGCAGCCAAACCACAGGGGCCAGATACAATGAGCAGTTCTTC
clone_size: .; j_call: TRBJ2-5; v_call: TRBV6-1; d_call: TRBD2; cdr3_aa: CASRTKLSGWEETQYF; cdr3_nt: TGTGCCAGCAGGACCAAACTTAGCGGGTGGGAGGAGACCCAGTACTTC
clone_size: .; j_call: TRBJ2-2; v_call: TRBV10-3; d_call: TRBD1; cdr3_aa: CAISESALKRWDRGSLSDTGELFF; cdr3_nt: TGTGCCATCAGTGAGTCCGCCCTGAAACGTTGGGACAGGGGGTCATTATCGGACACCGGGGAGCTGTTTTTT
clone_size: .; j_call: TRBJ2-5; v_call: TRBV6-2/TRBV6-3; d_call: .; cdr3_aa: CASSHYRKTQYF; cdr3_nt: TGTGCCAGCAGTCACTACCGGAAGACCCAGTACTTC
clone_size: few; j_call: TRBJ2-7; v_call: TRBV20-1; d_call: .; cdr3_aa: CSARVDRISYEQYF; cdr3_nt: TGCAGTGCTAGAGTAGACAGGATCTCCTACGAGCAGTACTTC
clone_size: many; j_call: TRBJ2-1; v_call: TRBV4-3; d_call: TRBD2; cdr3_aa: CASSQGGLATNEQFF; cdr3_nt: TGCGCCAGCAGCCAAGGGGGACTAGCGACCAATGAGCAGTTCTTC
clone_size: many; j_call: TRBJ2-6; v_call: TRBV2; d_call: .; cdr3_aa: CASSWTDEYSGANVLTF; cdr3_nt: TGTGCCAGCAGTTGGACGGATGAGTACTCTGGGGCCAACGTCCTGACTTTC
clone_size: many; j_call: TRBJ2-7; v_call: TRBV3-1; d_call: .; cdr3_aa: CASSPPESYEQYF; cdr3_nt: TGTGCCAGCAGCCCACCGGAGAGCTACGAGCAGTACTTC
clone_size: few; j_call: TRBJ2-3; v_call: TRBV20-1; d_call: TRBD2; cdr3_aa: CSARDCCSGGPFDTQYF; cdr3_nt: TGCAGTGCTAGAGATTGTTGTAGCGGGGGGCCGTTCGATACGCAGTATTTT
clone_size: many; j_call: TRBJ1-4; v_call: TRBV29-1; d_call: TRBD1; cdr3_aa: CSVEDQGADEKLFF; cdr3_nt: TGCAGCGTTGAAGATCAGGGGGCAGATGAAAAACTGTTTTTT
clone_size: many; j_call: TRBJ2-1; v_call: TRBV29-1; d_call: TRBD2; cdr3_aa: CSVVQAGELTNEQFF; cdr3_nt: TGCAGCGTTGTTCAAGCGGGAGAGCTAACCAATGAGCAGTTCTTC
clone_size: few; j_call: TRBJ2-1; v_call: TRBV30; d_call: .; cdr3_aa: CAWSVLVGNEQFF; cdr3_nt: TGTGCCTGGAGTGTACTAGTCGGGAATGAGCAGTTCTTC
clone_size: .; j_call: TRBJ2-5; v_call: TRBV3-1; d_call: .; cdr3_aa: CASSQGPANQETQYF; cdr3_nt: TGTGCCAGCAGCCAAGGACCAGCAAACCAAGAGACCCAGTACTTC
clone_size: few; j_call: TRBJ2-1; v_call: TRBV6-5; d_call: TRBD1; cdr3_aa: CASSYSPGGVGQFF; cdr3_nt: TGTGCCAGCAGTTACTCGCCAGGGGGCGTTGGGCAGTTCTTC
clone_size: .; j_call: TRBJ1-5; v_call: TRBV28; d_call: .; cdr3_aa: CASSLLAGNQPQHF; cdr3_nt: TGTGCCAGCAGTTTATTGGCAGGGAATCAGCCCCAGCATTTT
clone_size: few; j_call: TRBJ2-5; v_call: TRBV7-9; d_call: .; cdr3_aa: CASSFLKEETQYF; cdr3_nt: TGTGCCAGCAGCTTCTTAAAGGAAGAGACCCAGTACTTC
clone_size: few; j_call: TRBJ2-7; v_call: TRBV11-2; d_call: TRBD1; cdr3_aa: CASSLNWGQGAGEQYF; cdr3_nt: TGTGCCAGCAGCTTAAATTGGGGACAGGGGGCTGGTGAGCAGTACTTC
clone_size: few; j_call: TRBJ2-6; v_call: TRBV7-9; d_call: .; cdr3_aa: CGSSLGAGANVLTF; cdr3_nt: TGTGGCAGCAGCTTAGGGGCTGGGGCCAACGTCCTGACTTTC
clone_size: few; j_call: TRBJ2-1; v_call: TRBV9; d_call: TRBD1; cdr3_aa: CASSVQGANNEQFF; cdr3_nt: TGTGCCAGCAGCGTCCAGGGGGCGAACAATGAGCAGTTCTTC
clone_size: .; j_call: TRBJ2-7; v_call: TRBV25-1; d_call: .; cdr3_aa: CASGDVSSYEQYF; cdr3_nt: TGTGCCAGCGGGGACGTTAGCTCCTACGAGCAGTACTTC
clone_size: few; j_call: TRBJ2-1; v_call: TRBV7-6; d_call: .; cdr3_aa: CASSAVSGQYYNEQFF; cdr3_nt: TGTGCCAGCAGCGCAGTCTCGGGACAATACTACAATGAGCAGTTCTTC
clone_size: few; j_call: TRBJ1-5; v_call: TRBV27; d_call: .; cdr3_aa: CASSLYGSNQPQHF; cdr3_nt: TGTGCCAGCAGTTTGTACGGTAGCAATCAGCCCCAGCATTTT
clone_size: .; j_call: TRBJ2-3; v_call: TRBV5-1; d_call: .; cdr3_aa: CASSVGTGSTDTQYF; cdr3_nt: TGCGCCAGCAGCGTCGGGACGGGGAGCACAGATACGCAGTATTTT
clone_size: .; j_call: TRBJ2-5; v_call: TRBV5-1; d_call: TRBD2; cdr3_aa: CASSEGLAGAGETQYF; cdr3_nt: TGCGCCAGCAGCGAGGGACTAGCGGGAGCGGGGGAGACCCAGTACTTC
clone_size: few; j_call: TRBJ2-3; v_call: TRBV9; d_call: .; cdr3_aa: CASSPRPVETDTQYF; cdr3_nt: TGTGCCAGCAGCCCTCGCCCGGTGGAAACAGATACGCAGTATTTT
clone_size: many; j_call: TRBJ1-1; v_call: TRBV27; d_call: TRBD1; cdr3_aa: CASSLRGGPYTEAFF; cdr3_nt: TGTGCCAGCAGTCTCCGAGGGGGCCCGTACACTGAAGCTTTCTTT
clone_size: many; j_call: TRBJ1-5; v_call: TRBV20-1; d_call: .; cdr3_aa: CSASGQWDANQPQHF; cdr3_nt: TGCAGTGCTAGTGGACAGTGGGATGCCAATCAGCCCCAGCATTTT
clone_size: many; j_call: TRBJ2-1; v_call: TRBV5-1; d_call: .; cdr3_aa: CASSLDSYNEQFF; cdr3_nt: TGCGCCAGCAGCTTAGACAGCTACAATGAGCAGTTCTTC
clone_size: many; j_call: TRBJ2-7; v_call: TRBV5-1; d_call: .; cdr3_aa: CASSWDTVGFSYEQYF; cdr3_nt: TGCGCCAGCAGCTGGGATACAGTGGGATTCTCCTACGAGCAGTACTTC
clone_size: few; j_call: TRBJ1-3; v_call: TRBV9; d_call: .; cdr3_aa: CASSDGTHFNENTIYF; cdr3_nt: TGTGCCAGCAGCGACGGGACACACTTCAATGAAAACACCATATATTTT
clone_size: .; j_call: TRBJ2-1; v_call: TRBV7-9; d_call: .; cdr3_aa: CASSFGTSLGDEQFF; cdr3_nt: TGTGCCAGCAGCTTCGGGACATCTCTAGGGGATGAGCAGTTCTTC
clone_size: .; j_call: TRBJ2-2; v_call: TRBV2; d_call: .; cdr3_aa: CASRVGGELFF; cdr3_nt: TGTGCCAGCCGGGTGGGCGGGGAGCTGTTTTTT
clone_size: few; j_call: TRBJ2-7; v_call: TRBV9; d_call: TRBD2; cdr3_aa: CASSVGLAGAPYEQYF; cdr3_nt: TGTGCCAGCAGCGTAGGACTAGCGGGGGCCCCCTACGAGCAGTACTTC
clone_size: .; j_call: TRBJ1-6; v_call: TRBV7-8; d_call: .; cdr3_aa: CASSANQVPLHF; cdr3_nt: TGTGCCAGCAGCGCTAATCAGGTGCCCCTCCACTTT
clone_size: many; j_call: TRBJ2-7; v_call: TRBV20-1; d_call: .; cdr3_aa: CSAPSGYEQYF; cdr3_nt: TGCAGTGCTCCCTCCGGTTACGAGCAGTACTTC
clone_size: few; j_call: TRBJ1-2; v_call: TRBV6-2/TRBV6-3; d_call: .; cdr3_aa: CASKTGPDYGYTF; cdr3_nt: TGTGCCAGCAAAACAGGGCCGGATTATGGCTACACCTTC
clone_size: .; j_call: TRBJ2-1; v_call: TRBV11-2; d_call: .; cdr3_aa: CASSLVRLASYNEQFF; cdr3_nt: TGTGCCAGCAGCTTAGTTAGGCTAGCGAGCTACAATGAGCAGTTCTTC
clone_size: few; j_call: TRBJ2-7; v_call: TRBV12-3/TRBV12-4; d_call: TRBD1; cdr3_aa: CASSFQSGTGDYEQYF; cdr3_nt: TGTGCCAGCAGTTTCCAGTCGGGGACAGGAGACTACGAGCAGTACTTC
clone_size: few; j_call: TRBJ2-2; v_call: TRBV15; d_call: .; cdr3_aa: CATSFTANTGELFF; cdr3_nt: TGTGCCACCAGTTTCACAGCGAACACCGGGGAGCTGTTTTTT
clone_size: .; j_call: TRBJ2-6; v_call: TRBV6-7; d_call: TRBD2; cdr3_aa: CAFSLATSGGFSGANVLTF; cdr3_nt: TGTGCCTTCAGTTTAGCAACTAGCGGGGGATTCTCTGGGGCCAACGTCCTGACTTTC
clone_size: few; j_call: TRBJ2-1; v_call: TRBV5-8; d_call: TRBD1; cdr3_aa: CASSSRTGWNEQFF; cdr3_nt: TGTGCCAGCAGCTCACGGACAGGCTGGAATGAGCAGTTCTTC
clone_size: many; j_call: TRBJ1-1; v_call: TRBV7-9; d_call: .; cdr3_aa: CASSIRDTYPNTEAFF; cdr3_nt: TGTGCCAGCAGCATCCGGGACACGTACCCGAACACTGAAGCTTTCTTT
clone_size: many; j_call: TRBJ2-1; v_call: TRBV4-3; d_call: TRBD2; cdr3_aa: CASSQGGSGPYNEQFF; cdr3_nt: TGCGCCAGCAGCCAAGGGGGTAGCGGGCCCTACAATGAGCAGTTCTTC
clone_size: .; j_call: TRBJ2-3; v_call: TRBV7-2; d_call: .; cdr3_aa: CASSTGQFGTDTQYF; cdr3_nt: TGTGCCAGCAGTACAGGACAGTTCGGCACAGATACGCAGTATTTT
clone_size: few; j_call: TRBJ2-5; v_call: TRBV6-5; d_call: .; cdr3_aa: CASSFSGKETQYF; cdr3_nt: TGTGCCAGCAGTTTCTCAGGAAAAGAGACCCAGTACTTC
clone_size: many; j_call: TRBJ2-2; v_call: TRBV2; d_call: TRBD2; cdr3_aa: CASSASGSQPGGELFF; cdr3_nt: TGTGCCAGCAGTGCTAGCGGGAGCCAACCAGGAGGGGAGCTGTTTTTT
clone_size: .; j_call: TRBJ2-1; v_call: TRBV7-9; d_call: TRBD2; cdr3_aa: CASSPPLAGVVNEQFF; cdr3_nt: TGTGCCAGCAGCCCTCCCCTAGCGGGAGTCGTCAATGAGCAGTTCTTC
clone_size: many; j_call: TRBJ2-1; v_call: TRBV27; d_call: .; cdr3_aa: CASNRYNEQFF; cdr3_nt: TGTGCCAGCAACCGATACAATGAGCAGTTCTTC
clone_size: few; j_call: TRBJ2-7; v_call: TRBV27; d_call: .; cdr3_aa: CASSWQGSSYEQYF; cdr3_nt: TGTGCCAGCAGTTGGCAGGGCAGCTCCTACGAGCAGTACTTC
clone_size: .; j_call: TRBJ1-2; v_call: TRBV4-3; d_call: TRBD1; cdr3_aa: CASSPDRGLYGYTF; cdr3_nt: TGCGCCAGCAGCCCCGACAGGGGGCTCTATGGCTACACCTTC
clone_size: few; j_call: TRBJ2-7; v_call: TRBV12-3/TRBV12-4; d_call: TRBD2; cdr3_aa: CASSSVAGSLHEQYF; cdr3_nt: TGTGCCAGCAGTTCAGTAGCGGGGAGCCTCCACGAGCAGTACTTC
clone_size: few; j_call: TRBJ1-1; v_call: TRBV3-1; d_call: TRBD1; cdr3_aa: CASSQPTGDEAFF; cdr3_nt: TGTGCCAGCAGCCAGCCGACAGGGGATGAAGCTTTCTTT
clone_size: few; j_call: TRBJ2-7; v_call: TRBV12-3/TRBV12-4; d_call: .; cdr3_aa: CASSPSGGPNGEQYF; cdr3_nt: TGTGCCAGCAGCCCGTCCGGGGGGCCGAATGGCGAGCAGTACTTC
clone_size: .; j_call: TRBJ2-3; v_call: TRBV11-1; d_call: .; cdr3_aa: CASSLVTSVVWGTDTQYF; cdr3_nt: TGTGCCAGCAGCTTAGTAACATCGGTAGTCTGGGGCACAGATACGCAGTATTTT
clone_size: few; j_call: TRBJ2-1; v_call: TRBV4-3; d_call: .; cdr3_aa: CASSQGAFYNEQFF; cdr3_nt: TGCGCCAGCAGCCAAGGAGCGTTCTACAATGAGCAGTTCTTC
clone_size: few; j_call: TRBJ2-2; v_call: TRBV2; d_call: .; cdr3_aa: CASLILGGRNTGELFF; cdr3_nt: TGTGCCAGCCTTATTCTTGGGGGCAGAAACACCGGGGAGCTGTTTTTT
clone_size: .; j_call: TRBJ1-2; v_call: TRBV29-1; d_call: .; cdr3_aa: CSLRTSYGYTF; cdr3_nt: TGCAGCCTAAGGACATCCTATGGCTACACCTTC
clone_size: many; j_call: TRBJ2-7; v_call: TRBV20-1; d_call: .; cdr3_aa: CSANFHLGGSYEQYF; cdr3_nt: TGCAGTGCTAATTTCCATTTAGGGGGCTCCTACGAGCAGTACTTC
clone_size: many; j_call: TRBJ2-1; v_call: TRBV7-9; d_call: .; cdr3_aa: CASSPRVSSYNEQFF; cdr3_nt: TGTGCCAGCAGCCCCCGGGTTAGCTCCTACAATGAGCAGTTCTTC